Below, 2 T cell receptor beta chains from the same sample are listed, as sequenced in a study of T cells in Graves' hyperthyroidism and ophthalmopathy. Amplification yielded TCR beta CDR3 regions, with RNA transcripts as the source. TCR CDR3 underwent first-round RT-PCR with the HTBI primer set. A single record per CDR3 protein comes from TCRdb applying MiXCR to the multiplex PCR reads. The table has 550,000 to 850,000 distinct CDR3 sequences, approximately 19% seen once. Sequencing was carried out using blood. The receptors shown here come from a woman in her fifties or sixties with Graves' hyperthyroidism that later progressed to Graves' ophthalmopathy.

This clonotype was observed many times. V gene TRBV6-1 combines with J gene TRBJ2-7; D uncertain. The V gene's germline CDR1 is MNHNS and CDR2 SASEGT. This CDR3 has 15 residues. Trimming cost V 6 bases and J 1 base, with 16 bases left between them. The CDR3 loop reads CASRIGPGQSYEQYF. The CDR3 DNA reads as TGTGCCAGCAGAATCGGTCCAGGTCAATCCTACGAGCAGTACTTC.

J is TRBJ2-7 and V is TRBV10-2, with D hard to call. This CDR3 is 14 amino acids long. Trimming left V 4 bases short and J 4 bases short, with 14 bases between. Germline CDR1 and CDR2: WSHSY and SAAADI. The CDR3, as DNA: TGCGCCAGCAGTGGAGACCTGCTCCCATACGAGCAGTACTTC. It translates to CASSGDLLPYEQYF.